The 32 T cell receptor beta chains below come from one sample, sequenced in a study of regulatory T cells in long-lasting Graves disease (dated by TCRdb to the early 2020s). Libraries were constructed by multiplex PCR. Sequencing was carried out with an Illumina HiSeq 4000. To build TCR beta libraries, CDR3 regions were amplified by Arm-PCR using iRepertoire HTBI primers. TCRdb's own reprocessing of the public reads used fastp at Q25 and MiXCR and kept productive beta chains. Every distinct CDR3 protein forms one entry, paired with its most common genes and DNA. Counted in this sample were 300,000 to 500,000 distinct CDR3 sequences; less than 25% of them appeared once. Together, the top ten hold 20% of the sample. Taken with the paper, the label for time point translates to: persistent/refractory GD, antithyroid drugs over 5 years with positive TRAb. RNA was extracted from PBMCs in TRIzol for both TCR sequencing and RNA sequencing.

Source: peripheral blood mononuclear cells (PBMCs), taken when the disease was refractory, from a patient treated with antithyroid drugs. The receptors here all came from a female donor with Graves disease.

This clonotype was seen at least ten times. Relative to the germline gene, one junction end is altered; a read error may explain this. CDR3: CASSFGTDYEQYF. For the CDR3, the DNA is TGTGCCAGCAGCTTCGGGACAGATTACGAGCAGTACTTC. The chain employs TRBV5-1 and TRBJ2-7; 7 nucleotides align to TRBD1. The CDR3 runs 13 residues. From germline, CDR1 is SGHRS and CDR2 YFSETQ.

The chain combines TRBV7-9 with TRBJ2-1, with 11 bases identical to TRBD2. With V trimmed by 2 bases and J by 6 bases, 12 bases remained unmatched. The germline gives CDR1 SEHNR, CDR2 FQNEAQ (reference sequence). CDR3 size: 18 residues. The CDR3, as DNA: TGTGCCAGCAGCTTATATCGGTCTAGCGGGAGGCAAGTCAATGAGCAGTTCTTC. Its protein is CASSLYRSSGRQVNEQFF.

This clonotype appeared many times. The rearrangement uses TRBV2 and TRBJ2-3, with D possibly matching TRBD2 (5 bases). Per the germline V gene, CDR1 is SNHLY and CDR2 is FYNNEI. The germline V and J ends were trimmed by 5 bases and 4 bases, with 13 bases remaining between them. The CDR3 is made up of 14 amino acids. In nucleotides, the CDR3 is TGTGCCAGCAGTATGAAGCGGCAGCCAGATACGCAGTATTTT. Protein sequence: CASSMKRQPDTQYF.

This clonotype was counted many times. This sequence joins TRBV28 and TRBJ1-1, with 11 bases aligning to TRBD1. This CDR3 contains 17 residues. Trimming took 3 bases from V and 6 from J; bases not matched to a gene: 12. Per the germline V gene, CDR1 is MDHEN and CDR2 is SYDVKM. The CDR3, as DNA: TGTGCCAGCAGTTTGGGGTTACCGGGACAGGGGGTTCCTGAAGCTTTCTTT. The encoded protein is CASSLGLPGQGVPEAFF. The full variable domain, completed using reference TRBV28 and TRBJ1-1, is DVKVTQSSRYLVKRTGEKVFLECVQDMDHENMFWYRQDPGLGLRLIYFSYDVKMKEKGDIPEGYSVSREKKERFSLILESASTNQTSMYLCASSLGLPGQGVPEAFFGQGTRLTVV.

The sample holds a few counts of this clonotype. This sequence joins TRBV11-1 and TRBJ2-2; D perhaps matches TRBD2 (5 bases). Germline CDR1 SGHAT, CDR2 FQDESV (reference sequence). The CDR3 is 17 residues long. V was shortened by 2 bases and J by 4 bases, with 17 bases between the two germline ends. The CDR3 DNA is TGTGCCAGCAGCTTAATGTTGGAGACTACCGGCACCGGGGAGCTGTTTTTT. Its translation: CASSLMLETTGTGELFF.

This clonotype occurred many times. The rearrangement joins TRBV12-3 or TRBV12-4 to TRBJ1-5, with D possibly matching TRBD1 (6 bases). The CDR3 covers 14 residues. V dropped 6 bases and J dropped 3 bases, with 12 bases sitting between them. The CDR3 DNA sequence: TGTGCCAGCAGGCTACAGGGTGTCAATCAGCCCCAGCATTTT. Translated, it gives CASRLQGVNQPQHF.

The chain links TRBV2 to TRBJ2-1; 7 bases line up with TRBD2. The germline gives CDR1 SNHLY, CDR2 FYNNEI. This CDR3 region has 13 residues. V dropped 5 bases and J dropped 12; count of bases not matched to a gene: 10. For the CDR3, the DNA is TGTGCCAGCAGTCCCCTTCGGGGGGTAGGGCAGTTCTTC. Translated, it gives CASSPLRGVGQFF.

The table lists this clonotype with a few counts. V gene TRBV29-1 combines with J gene TRBJ1-2; 9 bases match TRBD1. CDR3 size: 13 residues. V trimming: 7 bases; J trimming: 7 bases; junction bases outside the gene matches: 10. CDR1 SQVTM and CDR2 ANQGSEA come from the germline V gene. The CDR3 bases are TGCAGCGCCAGACAGGGGGAATCTGTTGGCTACACCTTC. This gives the protein CSARQGESVGYTF.

This clonotype was detected ten times or more. This chain links TRBV28 with TRBJ1-2; D might be TRBD1 (5 bases). V lost 6 bases to trimming and J lost 3 bases, with 14 bases between them. CDR1 is MDHEN and CDR2 is SYDVKM in the germline V gene. This CDR3 is built from 14 residues. CDR3 sequence (DNA): TGTGCCAGCAGACCGGGGCAGGGTCACTATGGCTACACCTTC. Amino acid sequence: CASRPGQGHYGYTF.

This clonotype appeared a few times. V usage is TRBV7-9 and J usage is TRBJ1-1; 9 nucleotides match TRBD1. Germline loops: CDR1 SEHNR, CDR2 FQNEAQ (reference sequence). Trimming at V came to 2 bases and at J to 2 bases, leaving 3 bases not matched to a gene. CDR3 length: 15 residues. This CDR3 is CASSLLTGGNTEAFF. The CDR3 bases are TGTGCCAGCAGCTTATTGACAGGGGGTAACACTGAAGCTTTCTTT.

This rearrangement joins TRBV12-3 or TRBV12-4 to TRBJ2-2; perhaps TRBD1 as D (6 bases). V was cut by 5 bases and J by 4 bases, with 14 bases left in between. The CDR3 is 15 residues long. The CDR3 sequence: CASSTIRGSTGELFF. CDR3 nucleotide sequence: TGTGCCAGCAGTACTATCAGGGGAAGCACCGGGGAGCTGTTTTTT.

Ten or more counts support this clonotype. V and J are TRBV12-3 or TRBV12-4 and TRBJ1-1; the D gene is possibly TRBD1 (5 bases). The CDR3 is 13 amino acids. Trimming left V 7 bases short and J 3 bases short, with 12 bases between. The CDR3: CASIVGGHTEAFF. The CDR3 region has the DNA TGTGCCAGCATAGTGGGGGGTCACACTGAAGCTTTCTTT.

This clonotype has at least ten counts. This sequence joins TRBV27 and TRBJ2-7; 8 positions match TRBD1. Per the germline V gene, CDR1 is MNHEY and CDR2 is SMNVEV (reference sequence). The CDR3 has 13 amino acids. V trimming: 5 bases; J trimming: 7 bases; junction bases outside the gene matches: 7. As DNA, the CDR3 is TGTGCCAGCAGTCCTACAGGGGGGTTGGAGCAGTACTTC. It is translated as CASSPTGGLEQYF.

This clonotype was counted at least ten times. V is TRBV6-1 and J is TRBJ1-3, with no clear D. The CDR3 spans 13 residues. The germline V gene encodes CDR1 MNHNS and CDR2 SASEGT. Trimming stripped 1 base from V and 6 bases from J, with 7 bases between. CDR3 amino acids: CASSEGLKNTIYF. The DNA for the CDR3 is TGTGCCAGCAGTGAAGGACTGAAAAACACCATATATTTT.

This clonotype was counted ten times or more. The junction departs from the called germline gene at one end, perhaps through a read error. The chain combines TRBV9 with TRBJ2-7; D unclear. CDR1 is SGDLS and CDR2 is YYNGEE in the germline V gene. This CDR3 is built from 13 residues. This CDR3 reads CASSRVAGYEQYF. For the CDR3, the DNA is TGTGCCAGCAGCCGGGTCGCAGGTTACGAACAGTACTTC.

This clonotype came up a few times. This rearrangement joins TRBV20-1 to TRBJ1-2; TRBD1 matches at 7 bases. Germline V gene data show CDR1 as DFQATT and CDR2 as SNEGSKA (reference sequence). The CDR3 length is 13 residues. Trimming removed 4 bases from V and 2 bases from J; junction bases left unmatched: 4. CDR3 DNA: TGCAGTGCTACGGACAGGCAAAACTATGGCTACACCTTC. Amino acid sequence: CSATDRQNYGYTF.

The rearrangement joins TRBV20-1 to TRBJ2-7; tentative D call: TRBD1 (5 bases). The germline CDR1 and CDR2 sequences are DFQATT and SNEGSKA (reference sequence). Trimming removed 0 bases at V and 0 bases at J, with 6 bases between. The CDR3 contains 13 residues. The CDR3 DNA is TGCAGTGCTAGAGAAACAGGCTCCTACGAGCAGTACTTC. Protein: CSARETGSYEQYF.

This clonotype has a count of ten or more. The genes are TRBV28 and TRBJ2-5; unclear D gene. The ends were cut back, 2 bases at V and 4 bases at J, with 5 bases in the middle. This CDR3 spans 12 amino acids. Germline V gene sequence: CDR1 MDHEN, CDR2 SYDVKM. The CDR3 is CASSLARETQYF. CDR3 nucleotide sequence: TGTGCCAGCAGTTTAGCGCGAGAGACCCAGTACTTC.

The chain recombines TRBV15 with TRBJ1-5; 7 nucleotides agree with TRBD1. CDR1 LNHNV and CDR2 YYDKDF come from the germline V gene (reference sequence). The CDR3 totals 12 residues. J gave up 7 bases and V 9 bases, and 6 bases lay outside the gene matches. CDR3 protein: CATRQGVQPQHF. CDR3 coding DNA: TGTGCCACGAGACAGGGTGTGCAGCCCCAGCATTTT.

The chain is built from TRBV14 and TRBJ2-5, with no clear D. This CDR3 spans 13 amino acids. CDR1 and CDR2 (germline): SGHDN, FVKESK. V shed 1 base and J shed 7 bases, with 10 bases lying between them. The CDR3 DNA is TGTGCCAGCAGCCAAGCCGTCGCTGGGACCCAGTACTTC. Its translation: CASSQAVAGTQYF.

J is TRBJ1-2 and V is TRBV27; the match to TRBD1 covers 9 bases. The CDR3 is made up of 16 amino acids. Looked up from germline, CDR1 is MNHEY and CDR2 is SMNVEV (reference sequence). Germline trimming cut 2 bases from V and 5 bases from J; bases unmatched to any gene: 9. In nucleotides, the CDR3 is TGTGCCAGCAGTTTAGGGGTGGGACAGGGCACATATGGCTACACCTTC. Translated: CASSLGVGQGTYGYTF.

This clonotype has a handful of counts. The rearrangement joins TRBV6-2 or TRBV6-3 to TRBJ1-2; 8 bases map to TRBD1. Germline V CDR1 and CDR2: MNHEY, SVGEGT. This CDR3 spans 10 amino acids. Written as DNA, the CDR3 is TGTGCTGGGACAGGCTATGGCTACACCTTC. Translating it yields CAGTGYGYTF.

This clonotype was seen many times. This CDR3 reads CASSLEGVHGYTF. DNA for the CDR3: TGTGCCAGCAGCTTAGAGGGCGTCCATGGCTACACCTTC. This chain links TRBV11-2 with TRBJ1-2; D unclear. Germline loops: CDR1 SGHAT, CDR2 FQNNGV. This CDR3 is 13 amino acids long. Deletions cut 0 bases from V and 6 bases from J, with 8 bases between. The whole variable domain, remainder taken from reference TRBV11-2 and TRBJ1-2, is EAGVAQSPRYKIIEKRQSVAFWCNPISGHATLYWYQQILGQGPKLLIQFQNNGVVDDSQLPKDRFSAERLKGVDSTLKIQPAKLEDSAVYLCASSLEGVHGYTFGSGTRLTVV.

This clonotype occurred a few times. This chain joins TRBV11-1 and TRBJ2-6; TRBD1 or TRBD2 may be the D gene (6 bases each). The V gene's germline CDR1 is SGHAT and CDR2 FQDESV (reference sequence). This CDR3 is built from 19 residues. V lost 2 bases, J lost 0 bases, and 17 bases lay in between. CDR3 protein: CASSLRLGGPHSGANVLTF. CDR3 sequence (DNA): TGTGCCAGCAGCTTAAGATTGGGGGGCCCCCACTCTGGGGCCAACGTCCTGACTTTC.

This clonotype was found many times. The chain employs TRBV7-9 and TRBJ2-5, with 10 bases identical to TRBD1. Germline V gene lookup returns CDR1 SEHNR and CDR2 FQNEAQ (reference sequence). After removal of 3 bases from V and 4 bases from J, the junction contained 8 bases not matched to a gene. This CDR3 has 16 amino acids. CDR3 DNA: TGTGCCAGCAGCTTCGACGGACAGGGGGTCCGAGAGACCCAGTACTTC. This translates into CASSFDGQGVRETQYF.

This sequence joins TRBV4-1 and TRBJ2-4; D might be TRBD1 or TRBD2, each matching 5 bases. Germline V gene data show CDR1 as MGHRA and CDR2 as YSYEKL. CDR3 length equals 17 residues. Trimming cost V 0 bases and J 2 bases, with 14 bases left between them. CDR3 residues: CASSQDAWDPSKNIQYF. In DNA form, the CDR3 reads TGCGCCAGCAGCCAAGATGCGTGGGACCCATCCAAAAACATTCAGTACTTC.

The genes are TRBV4-1 and TRBJ1-1; a weak D match, TRBD1 (5 bases). CDR1 is MGHRA, CDR2 YSYEKL, per germline. The CDR3 loop spans 15 amino acids. V was pared by 5 bases and J by 4 bases, with 17 bases between. For the CDR3, the DNA is TGCGCCAGCAGCTCCCCCACGTGGGGCCTCACTGAAGCTTTCTTT. Protein sequence: CASSSPTWGLTEAFF.

This clonotype was detected many times. V usage is TRBV4-1 and J usage is TRBJ1-2; D perhaps matches TRBD1 (6 bases). Germline CDR1 reads MGHRA; CDR2 reads YSYEKL. The CDR3 totals 13 residues. Deletions cut 0 bases from V and 8 bases from J, with 10 bases between. The CDR3 sequence is CASSQDRGGGYTF. CDR3 nucleotides: TGCGCCAGCAGCCAAGACAGGGGTGGCGGCTACACCTTC.

The gene calls are TRBV2 and TRBJ1-5; tentatively, D is TRBD1 (5 bases). Germline V gene sequence: CDR1 SNHLY, CDR2 FYNNEI. Trimming removed 7 bases from V and 1 base from J, with 14 bases in between. The CDR3 has 15 residues. The CDR3 DNA follows: TGTGCCAGCAACGACAGATTAATCAGCAATCAGCCCCAGCATTTT. The encoded protein is CASNDRLISNQPQHF.

This clonotype has ten or more counts. The V and J genes are TRBV7-9 and TRBJ1-2, with unresolved D. V was clipped by 8 bases and J by 0 bases, with 7 bases between them. In germline, CDR1 is SEHNR, CDR2 FQNEAQ (reference sequence). The length of the CDR3 is 12 residues. CDR3 nucleotides: TGTGCCAGCGGAAAGTCTAACTATGGCTACACCTTC. Protein: CASGKSNYGYTF.

V is TRBV3-1 and J is TRBJ2-3, with 12 positions matching TRBD1. Germline trimming cut 0 bases from V and 5 bases from J; bases unmatched to any gene: 6. Germline V gene sequence: CDR1 LGHDT, CDR2 YNNKEL (reference sequence). CDR3 size: 17 residues. DNA of the CDR3: TGTGCCAGCAGCCAAGAACCGGGACAGGGGGCTGGAGATACGCAGTATTTT. Translating gives CASSQEPGQGAGDTQYF.

This clonotype was found many times. The rearrangement links TRBV2 to TRBJ1-5, with 8 bases that match TRBD1. With 5 bases clipped from V and 5 bases from J, the junction kept 5 bases outside the gene matches. Per the germline V gene, CDR1 is SNHLY and CDR2 is FYNNEI. The CDR3 has 14 residues. The CDR3 region is CASSRQGLDQPQHF. CDR3 in DNA: TGTGCCAGCAGTCGACAGGGGTTGGATCAGCCCCAGCATTTT. Supplemented by reference TRBV2 and TRBJ1-5, the full variable domain reads EPEVTQTPSHQVTQMGQEVILRCVPISNHLYFYWYRQILGQKVEFLVSFYNNEISEKSEIFDDQFSVERPDGSNFTLKIRSTKLEDSAMYFCASSRQGLDQPQHFGDGTRLSIL.